This T cell receptor beta chain is from a study of blood T cell repertoires in COVID-19. The CDR3 spans 11 residues. V was clipped by 4 bases and J by 4 bases, with 5 bases between them. The germline V gene has CDR1 SQVTM and CDR2 ANQGSEA. Some clones are missing from TCRdb's copy, which holds only in-frame ones; the method was immunoSEQ multiplex PCR. The sample has approximately 70,000 clones, roughly two thirds seen once. The V and J genes are TRBV29-1 and TRBJ2-1; D is unresolved. The specimen sequenced was PBMCs or T cells enriched from blood (not recorded which). The receptor comes from a woman aged 55-69 years who had been exposed to COVID-19. The CDR3 region has the DNA TGCAGCGTTGTCCCTTACAATGAGCAGTTCTTC. Its translation: CSVVPYNEQFF.